This passage covers 25 T cell receptor beta chains from one sample sequenced in a study of blood T cell repertoires in COVID-19. Measured with immunoSEQ multiplex PCR; TCRdb has only the in-frame clones, and not every one. The sample lists more than 250,000 clones, about 91% seen once, with 1.2% in the top ten. Sequencing used PBMCs or T cells enriched from blood (not recorded which). Receptor source: a woman aged 40 to 55 with acute COVID-19.

The J gene is TRBJ2-1, the V gene TRBV15, with 9 bases that match TRBD1. CDR1 and CDR2 (germline): LNHNV, YYDKDF (reference sequence). V lost 3 bases to trimming and J lost 7 bases; unmatched junction nucleotides: 7. The CDR3 has 15 amino acids. The CDR3 DNA sequence: TGTGCCACCAGCAGGAGGGGGGACAGGGTAAATGAGCAGTTCTTC. It codes for CATSRRGDRVNEQFF.

The chain employs TRBV11-2 and TRBJ1-2; D remains ambiguous. This CDR3 has 12 residues. Germline V gene data show CDR1 as SGHAT and CDR2 as FQNNGV. The V end was cut by 2 bases, the J end by 6 bases, with 7 bases between. The CDR3 loop reads CASSLRVDGYTF. CDR3 DNA: TGTGCCAGCAGCTTACGGGTTGATGGCTACACCTTC.

The rearrangement joins TRBV6-2 or TRBV6-3 to TRBJ2-1; 13 bases agree with TRBD2. The germline V gene encodes CDR1 MNHEY and CDR2 SVGEGT. The trim removed 3 bases at V and 8 bases at J, leaving 4 bases unmatched. This CDR3 has 15 residues. CDR3 in DNA: TGTGCCAGCAGTTATCGGACTAGCGGGAGCTATGAGCAGTTCTTC. Protein: CASSYRTSGSYEQFF.

This clone was seen a few times. The V gene is TRBV5-4, the J gene TRBJ1-6, with a weak D call TRBD1 (6 bases). CDR1 and CDR2 (germline): SGHNT, YYREEE (reference sequence). The CDR3 extends over 15 amino acids. The germline V and J ends were trimmed by 3 bases and 7 bases, with 14 bases remaining between them. The CDR3 nucleotides read TGTGCCAGCAGCTCGACAGGCGGTCTAAATTCACCCCTCCACTTT. It encodes CASSSTGGLNSPLHF.

The table lists this clone with a few counts. The gene calls are TRBV19 and TRBJ1-1, with 9 nucleotides matching TRBD1. Per germline, CDR1 LNHDA and CDR2 SQIVND (reference sequence). The V segment lost 4 bases and the J segment 2 bases; nucleotides outside the gene matches: 11. CDR3 length: 17 residues. CDR3 coding DNA: TGTGCCAGTAGTAAACAGGGGGCTCGTTCCACAAACACTGAAGCTTTCTTT. Translating gives CASSKQGARSTNTEAFF.

This clone turned up a few times. This CDR3 is CASSLLPSLAGGPFVGETQYF. The CDR3 DNA sequence: TGTGCCAGCAGCCTTCTACCATCACTAGCGGGAGGGCCTTTTGTCGGGGAGACCCAGTACTTC. The V and J genes are TRBV14 and TRBJ2-5; TRBD2 matches at 13 bases. The CDR3 loop spans 21 amino acids. The V gene end was trimmed by 4 bases and the J gene end by 5 bases; junction bases not matched to a gene: 22. The germline gives CDR1 SGHDN, CDR2 FVKESK.

The chain recombines TRBV5-1 with TRBJ2-3; D may be TRBD2 (5 bases). The ends were cut back, 0 bases at V and 4 bases at J, with 6 bases in the middle. Germline V lookup: CDR1 SGHRS, CDR2 YFSETQ. The CDR3 length is 13 residues. CDR3 nucleotides: TGCGCCAGCAGCTTGGAGAGGGCAGATACGCAGTATTTT. This sequence encodes CASSLERADTQYF. The full variable domain, with the rest looked up from reference TRBV5-1 and TRBJ2-3, is KAGVTQTPRYLIKTRGQQVTLSCSPISGHRSVSWYQQTPGQGLQFLFEYFSETQRNKGNFPGRFSGRQFSNSRSEMNVSTLELGDSALYLCASSLERADTQYFGPGTRLTVL.

This chain links TRBV7-9 with TRBJ1-1; D is perhaps TRBD1 (6 bases). CDR1 and CDR2 from the germline V gene are SEHNR and FQNEAQ (reference sequence). V lost 5 bases and J lost 4, with 17 bases in between. The CDR3 has 15 residues. CDR3 protein: CASSPGTGRATEAFF. For the CDR3, the DNA is TGTGCCAGCAGCCCAGGCACAGGGAGGGCCACTGAAGCTTTCTTT.

CDR3 DNA: TGCGCCAGCAGCTTCCAACAGGGGGGGAACACTGAAGCTTTCTTT. Its protein is CASSFQQGGNTEAFF. The J gene is TRBJ1-1, the V gene TRBV5-1; TRBD1 aligns across 8 bases. This CDR3 is 15 amino acids long. Germline lookup yields CDR1 SGHRS and CDR2 YFSETQ. V shed 2 bases, J shed 1 base, and the junction held 4 bases outside the gene matches.

The chain employs TRBV11-2 and TRBJ1-3; D is uncertain. V gave up 1 base and J gave up 11 bases, with 9 bases separating them. Germline loops: CDR1 SGHAT, CDR2 FQNNGV. The CDR3 is 12 amino acids. CDR3 residues: CASSLAWRAIYF. Written as DNA, the CDR3 is TGTGCCAGCAGCTTAGCCTGGAGGGCCATATATTTT.

The chain combines TRBV29-1 with TRBJ1-1, with D unclear. CDR1 SQVTM and CDR2 ANQGSEA come from the germline V gene. The CDR3 has 12 amino acids. Deletions cut 0 bases from V and 7 bases from J, with 9 bases between. The CDR3, as DNA: TGCAGCGTTGAAGATGGAGAGGGTGAAGCTTTCTTT. This sequence encodes CSVEDGEGEAFF.

The rearrangement joins TRBV30 to TRBJ2-7, with D possibly TRBD2 on 6 matching bases. This CDR3 comprises 14 residues. V lost 0 bases and J lost 5, with 14 bases in between. Germline CDR1 GTSNPN, CDR2 SVGIG (reference sequence). The CDR3 DNA reads as TGTGCCTGGAGTGTACAGGAGGGTATAGACGAGCAGTACTTC. Translation: CAWSVQEGIDEQYF.

The chain is built from TRBV9 and TRBJ1-1; TRBD1 is a possible D gene (5 bases). This CDR3 has 15 residues. V gave up 4 bases and J gave up 4 bases, with 17 bases separating them. In germline, CDR1 is SGDLS, CDR2 YYNGEE. As DNA, the CDR3 is TGTGCCAGCAGCCCCTCAGGAGGGAGGGGCACTGAAGCTTTCTTT. Its protein product is CASSPSGGRGTEAFF.

The chain recombines TRBV7-3 with TRBJ2-1; TRBD2 aligns across 7 bases. Germline trimming cut 4 bases from V and 8 bases from J; bases unmatched to any gene: 2. This CDR3 spans 12 amino acids. Germline V gene lookup returns CDR1 SGHTA and CDR2 FQGTGA. Here the CDR3 DNA reads TGTGCCAGCAGCTCGGCGGGGGATGAGCAGTTCTTC. It is translated as CASSSAGDEQFF.

This clone is a singleton in its sample. V is TRBV19 and J is TRBJ2-7; D perhaps matches TRBD1 (6 bases). Trimming pared 4 bases from V and 5 bases from J, leaving 9 bases between. The CDR3 is 12 residues long. Germline-derived CDR1 and CDR2 are LNHDA and SQIVND (reference sequence). The CDR3 DNA reads as TGTGCCAGTAGTACCGCAGGGGACGAGCAGTACTTC. Amino acid sequence: CASSTAGDEQYF.

This chain links TRBV10-3 with TRBJ1-5, with 9 bases fitting TRBD1. CDR1 and CDR2 (germline): ENHRY, SYGVKD. The V segment lost 10 bases and the J segment 1 base; nucleotides outside the gene matches: 8. The CDR3 totals 15 residues. CDR3 region: CASRRQGDSNQPQHF. The CDR3 bases are TGTGCCAGTAGAAGACAGGGGGACAGCAATCAGCCCCAGCATTTT.

On this clone: The sample holds other DNA sequences that translate to the same CDR3. The CDR3 region is CASSIGQGYTEAFF. DNA of the CDR3: TGTGCCAGTAGTATTGGACAGGGCTACACTGAAGCTTTCTTT. V usage is TRBV19 and J usage is TRBJ1-1; TRBD1 matches at 8 bases. The CDR3 loop spans 14 amino acids. V gave up 3 bases and J gave up 3 bases; unmatched junction bases: 3. The germline gives CDR1 LNHDA, CDR2 SQIVND (reference sequence).

The chain has TRBV28 and TRBJ2-1; D is ambiguous. The CDR3 has 12 amino acids. CDR1 and CDR2 from the germline V gene are MDHEN and SYDVKM. V was cut by 1 base and J by 4 bases, with 2 bases left in between. In DNA form, the CDR3 reads TGTGCCAGCAGTTTATCATACAATGAGCAGTTCTTC. As protein: CASSLSYNEQFF. The entire variable domain, with the rest obtained from reference TRBV28 and TRBJ2-1, is as follows: DVKVTQSSRYLVKRTGEKVFLECVQDMDHENMFWYRQDPGLGLRLIYFSYDVKMKEKGDIPEGYSVSREKKERFSLILESASTNQTSMYLCASSLSYNEQFFGPGTRLTVL.

This chain connects TRBV21-1 to TRBJ2-7; TRBD1 was called by the table and not checked on the DNA. TRBV21-1 is labeled a pseudogene. The CDR3 spans 15 residues. CDR3 in amino acids: CASTPGAEITYEQYV. Written as DNA, the CDR3 is TGTGCCAGCACCCCAGGGGCAGAGATAACCTACGAGCAGTACGTC.

J is TRBJ2-4 and V is TRBV6-2 or TRBV6-3; 10 nucleotides match TRBD2. J gave up 2 bases and V 5 bases, and 6 bases lay outside the gene matches. The germline V gene encodes CDR1 MNHEY and CDR2 SVGEGT. There are 16 residues in the CDR3. CDR3 bases: TGTGCCAGCAGTCGATTAGCGGGAGGTACCAAAAACATTCAGTACTTC. This codes for CASSRLAGGTKNIQYF.

V gene TRBV14 combines with J gene TRBJ2-3; D call uncertain. V was cut by 0 bases and J by 6 bases, with 10 bases left in between. The CDR3 covers 14 residues. Germline lookup yields CDR1 SGHDN and CDR2 FVKESK. As DNA, the CDR3 is TGTGCCAGCAGCCAAGACGTCCCGCGGGATACGCAGTATTTT. Translation: CASSQDVPRDTQYF.

The chain is built from TRBV18 and TRBJ2-1, with 8 bases fitting TRBD1. The CDR3 is 15 residues long. Looked up from germline, CDR1 is KGHSH and CDR2 is LQKENI. J gave up 5 bases and V 0 bases, and 3 bases lay outside the gene matches. The CDR3 region is CASSPPTGVNNEQFF. CDR3 in DNA: TGTGCCAGCTCACCACCGACAGGGGTTAACAATGAGCAGTTCTTC.

The rearrangement joins TRBV19 to TRBJ1-5; TRBD1 might be the D (6 bases). The CDR3 runs to 17 residues. Germline CDR1 LNHDA, CDR2 SQIVND (reference sequence). V was cut by 2 bases and J by 6 bases, with 20 bases left in between. The CDR3 DNA sequence: TGTGCCAGTAGTATAAGGTCCGGGGGGCGAGGGAGTCAGCCCCAGCATTTT. It codes for CASSIRSGGRGSQPQHF.

This clone was counted between two and nine times. The chain carries TRBV9 and TRBJ1-4; TRBD1 agrees at 8 bases. There are 14 residues in the CDR3. The V gene end was trimmed by 4 bases and the J gene end by 8 bases; junction bases not matched to a gene: 7. The germline gives CDR1 SGDLS, CDR2 YYNGEE. CDR3: CASSRDRGEEKLFF. DNA of the CDR3: TGTGCCAGCAGCCGAGACAGGGGAGAGGAAAAACTGTTTTTT.

The chain couples TRBV14 to TRBJ1-1; 11 bases fit TRBD1. The CDR3 consists of 17 residues. Germline V gene sequence: CDR1 SGHDN, CDR2 FVKESK. Losses at the gene ends were 4 bases for V and 0 bases for J; bases not matched to a gene: 7. CDR3 residues: CASSPIGTGGMNTEAFF. The CDR3 region has the DNA TGTGCCAGCAGCCCTATAGGGACAGGGGGGATGAACACTGAAGCTTTCTTT.